Sequencing of this T cell receptor (beta chain) was carried out in a study of blood T cells in healthy people across ages. Study-wide results and limits: The donors' CMV status was not determined, possibly confounding changes in expanded clonotypes. Naive CD4+ cell counts and diversity both ran higher in long-lived than in aged donors.

Trimming at V came to 5 bases and at J to 5 bases, leaving 14 bases not matched to a gene. The CDR3 runs 19 residues. CDR1 is SGHVS, CDR2 FQNEAQ, per germline. Only one count was recorded for this clonotype. Antigen: not known. PCR was performed a second time for roughly 7 to 11 cycles using a sample-barcoded 5' primer and a J-beta primer mix. Each of the cDNA molecules was tagged by a template-switch adaptor with 12 random nucleotides. TCRdb reprocessed the 5' RACE reads via MiXCR and lists one record per CDR3 protein. The sample lists 1.5 million to 2 million distinct CDR3 sequences, 40% to 55% occurring once.

The chain recombines TRBV7-8 with TRBJ2-5; TRBD2 aligns across 16 bases. The TCR sequence derives from a woman aged 35 to 49 in good health. The sequenced sample consisted of blood. DNA for the CDR3: TGTGCCAGCAGCCCCTTCTCAGGGACTAGCGGGGGGGCCCGGGAGACCCAGTACTTC. Translating it yields CASSPFSGTSGGARETQYF.